These 19 T cell receptor beta chains share one sample of origin, sequenced in a study of OX40 agonist ivuxolimab in advanced cancers. TCRdb keeps only in-frame clones here, not all; method: immunoSEQ multiplex PCR. In the table there are around 66,000 clones, 85% to 90% of which are singletons. Specimen: CD4+ or CD8+ T cells sorted from blood, collected in a trial of the OX40 agonist ivuxolimab. The receptors here all came from an adult with an advanced solid tumor such as melanoma, head and neck, liver or kidney cancer.

The CDR3 DNA reads TGTGCCAGCTCACCGGGACTTCGCCCAAACGAGCAGTACTTC. Its protein is CASSPGLRPNEQYF. The rearrangement links TRBV18 to TRBJ2-5; possibly TRBD2 for D (6 bases). Matching the DNA end better, TRBJ2-7 makes the J call doubtful. Germline-derived CDR1 and CDR2 are KGHSH and LQKENI. The CDR3 loop spans 14 amino acids.

The genes are TRBV28 and TRBJ2-7, with 8 bases identical to TRBD2. CDR3 length: 16 amino acids. Germline V CDR1 and CDR2: MDHEN, SYDVKM. The junction had 11 bases not matched to a gene; V was cut back by 2 bases and J by 5 bases. CDR3 nucleotides: TGTGCCAGCAGTTTACCGTACAGCGGGAGCTTAAACGAGCAGTACTTC. It encodes CASSLPYSGSLNEQYF.

CDR3 sequence reads: CASSLQGSNQPQHF. The CDR3 coding sequence is TGTGCCAGCAGTCTTCAGGGTAGCAATCAGCCCCAGCATTTT. The chain carries TRBV11-2 and TRBJ1-5; D is possibly TRBD1 (5 bases). V dropped 6 bases and J dropped 0 bases, with 9 bases sitting between them. The CDR3 runs to 14 residues. CDR1 and CDR2 (germline): SGHAT, FQNNGV.

V is TRBV5-1 and J is TRBJ1-5, with 12 positions matching TRBD1. This CDR3 is 16 amino acids long. V shed 0 bases, J shed 6 bases, and the junction held 4 bases outside the gene matches. Germline lookup yields CDR1 SGHRS and CDR2 YFSETQ. CDR3 residues: CASSLARDRGLQPQHF. The CDR3 DNA reads TGCGCCAGCAGCTTGGCCAGGGACAGGGGGCTTCAGCCCCAGCATTTT.

The gene calls are TRBV5-1 and TRBJ2-2; perhaps D is TRBD1 or TRBD2 (5 bases each). CDR1 and CDR2 from the germline V gene are SGHRS and YFSETQ. This CDR3 is 15 amino acids long. V lost 0 bases and J lost 3, with 9 bases in between. The CDR3 nucleotides are TGCGCCAGCAGCTTGGAGGGGCGGGACACCGGGGAGCTGTTTTTT. This encodes CASSLEGRDTGELFF.

The V gene is TRBV4-1, the J gene TRBJ2-7, with 8 bases identical to TRBD2. The CDR3 covers 15 residues. V lost 4 bases to trimming and J lost 4 bases; unmatched junction nucleotides: 9. The germline V gene has CDR1 MGHRA and CDR2 YSYEKL. This chain's CDR3 is CASSRREAGAYEQYF. The CDR3 DNA is TGCGCCAGCAGCCGTCGGGAAGCGGGAGCTTACGAGCAGTACTTC.

This rearrangement joins TRBV5-6 to TRBJ2-7; D might be TRBD2 (7 bases). The CDR3 covers 14 residues. V was cut by 4 bases and J by 0 bases, with 11 bases left in between. Germline CDR1 and CDR2: SGHDT and YYEEEE. CDR3 in amino acids: CASSRGTISYEQYF. The CDR3 DNA follows: TGTGCCAGCAGCAGGGGGACTATCTCCTACGAGCAGTACTTC.

The genes are TRBV5-1 and TRBJ1-1; D is perhaps TRBD1 (5 bases). CDR1 is SGHRS and CDR2 is YFSETQ in the germline V gene. V lost 0 bases and J lost 0, with 12 bases in between. The CDR3 totals 16 residues. CDR3 residues: CASSLGTGTVNTEAFF. CDR3 DNA: TGCGCCAGCAGCTTGGGCACCGGGACGGTGAACACTGAAGCTTTCTTT.

The V gene is TRBV11-2, the J gene TRBJ1-4; D is uncertain. CDR1 SGHAT and CDR2 FQNNGV come from the germline V gene. V lost 1 base to trimming and J lost 7 bases, with 1 base between them. The CDR3 runs to 11 residues. CDR3 region: CASSLAEKLFF. The CDR3 nucleotides are TGTGCCAGCAGCTTAGCTGAAAAACTGTTTTTT.

The CDR3 reads CASEETGAYEQYF. The CDR3 DNA reads TGTGCCAGCGAGGAGACAGGGGCCTACGAGCAGTACTTC. V gene TRBV2 combines with J gene TRBJ2-5, with 8 nucleotides matching TRBD1. The J call may be incorrect, as the DNA end agrees better with TRBJ2-7. Germline loops: CDR1 SNHLY, CDR2 FYNNEI. This CDR3 spans 13 amino acids.

The chain uses TRBV7-8 and TRBJ1-3, with D tentatively TRBD1 (6 bases). V was shortened by 5 bases and J by 1 base, with 15 bases between the two germline ends. The CDR3 has 16 residues. From germline, CDR1 is SGHVS and CDR2 FQNEAQ. The CDR3: CASSPRGGASGNTIYF. The CDR3 nucleotides read TGTGCCAGCAGCCCCCGAGGGGGGGCGTCTGGAAACACCATATATTTT.

On this clone: Other nucleotide sequences in the sample specify the same CDR3. This sequence joins TRBV5-1 and TRBJ1-2; D gene uncertain. Germline values: CDR1 SGHRS, CDR2 YFSETQ. The germline V and J ends were trimmed by 0 bases and 1 base, with 4 bases remaining between them. The CDR3 is 13 amino acids. CDR3 in amino acids: CASSLDSNYGYTF. The DNA for the CDR3 is TGCGCCAGCAGCTTGGACAGTAACTATGGCTACACCTTC.

CDR3 in DNA: TGTGCCAGCAGCGCACCATCTGGAGGACATATGCGGACTAGCGGGAGCTACAATGAGCAGTTCTTC. Amino acid sequence: CASSAPSGGHMRTSGSYNEQFF. The chain combines TRBV9 with TRBJ2-1, with TRBD2 identical over 13 bases. V lost 3 bases to trimming and J lost 3 bases; unmatched junction nucleotides: 21. The CDR3 loop spans 22 amino acids. CDR1 is SGDLS and CDR2 is YYNGEE in the germline V gene.

The chain joins TRBV28 to TRBJ2-5, with D perhaps TRBD1 or TRBD2 (7 bases each). V dropped 11 bases and J dropped 1 base, with 14 bases sitting between them. This CDR3 is built from 13 residues. Germline CDR1 and CDR2: MDHEN and SYDVKM. CDR3 amino acids: CAGAGGGQETQYF. For the CDR3, the DNA is TGTGCCGGGGCAGGGGGGGGCCAAGAGACCCAGTACTTC.

The rearrangement joins TRBV11-3 to TRBJ2-3; unclear D gene. There are 14 residues in the CDR3. Per germline, CDR1 SGHNT and CDR2 YENEEA. V lost 4 bases to trimming and J lost 0 bases, with 8 bases between them. CDR3 bases: TGTGCCAGCAGCTCGGCGGCCAGCACAGATACGCAGTATTTT. Its protein product is CASSSAASTDTQYF.

This clone has just a few counts. The chain uses TRBV5-1 and TRBJ2-1, with D tentatively TRBD2 (7 bases). Germline assignment: CDR1 SGHRS and CDR2 YFSETQ. V gave up 3 bases and J gave up 8 bases, with 15 bases separating them. The length of the CDR3 is 14 residues. CDR3 DNA: TGCGCCAGCAGCTCTCAGCCGGGGGGCGATGAGCAGTTCTTC. The encoded protein is CASSSQPGGDEQFF.

The chain has TRBV6-5 and TRBJ2-7; D perhaps matches TRBD1 (6 bases). This CDR3 comprises 14 residues. Germline assignment: CDR1 MNHEY and CDR2 SVGAGI. The V end lost 7 bases, the J end lost 2 bases, and 15 bases lay between the germline ends. CDR3 region: CASKTGYRAYEQYF. The CDR3 DNA is TGTGCCAGCAAAACAGGGTATCGGGCCTACGAGCAGTACTTC.

With respect to this clone: A read error may produce the germline difference seen at one junction end. This sequence joins TRBV13 and TRBJ2-7; 10 bases line up with TRBD2. Germline V gene lookup returns CDR1 PRHDT and CDR2 FYEKMQ (reference sequence). The CDR3 runs to 16 residues. CDR3 residues: CASSLGTSARPYEQYF. CDR3 nucleotides: TGTGCCAGCAGCCTAGGGACTAGCGCCCGACCCTACGAGCAGTACTTC.

The chain uses TRBV11-2 and TRBJ2-2; D unclear. Germline V lookup: CDR1 SGHAT, CDR2 FQNNGV. The V end lost 1 base, the J end lost 3 bases, and 6 bases lay between the germline ends. This CDR3 contains 14 residues. DNA for the CDR3: TGTGCCAGCAGCTTAGTGAGAGACACCGGGGAGCTGTTTTTT. This encodes CASSLVRDTGELFF.